The source of this T cell receptor beta chain is a study of blood T cell repertoires in COVID-19. Turning to the study itself: Samples taken during acute and convalescent COVID-19 were collected in the United States, Italy and Spain.

Germline V gives CDR1 SEHNR, CDR2 FQNEAQ (reference sequence). CDR3 length: 14 amino acids. V lost 4 bases and J lost 4; bases outside the gene matches: 6. As processed by the authors: Reference gene primer amplification yielded estimated nucleated cell counts. Using immunoSEQ multiplex PCR, the repertoire was profiled, and TCRdb retains in-frame clones only, with some absent. V and J calls and clone size come straight from that table; D and trimming were deduced from the DNA. The table lists under 200,000 clones, around 82% of them singletons. This clone was seen once. The sequenced sample consisted of peripheral blood. The J gene is TRBJ1-2, the V gene TRBV7-9; 7 bases fit TRBD1. The receptor comes from a man aged 70-80 years with active or convalescent COVID-19. CDR3 sequence reads: CASSSVWDSYGYTF. In DNA form, the CDR3 reads TGTGCCAGCAGCTCCGTTTGGGACAGCTATGGCTACACCTTC.